The 3 T cell receptor beta chains presented below share a single source sample, sequenced in a study of blood T cell repertoires in COVID-19. Method: immunoSEQ multiplex PCR; TCRdb's copy keeps in-frame clones and lacks some. The sample has about 200,000 clones; around 81% are singletons. Sequenced material: peripheral blood. These receptors came from a woman aged 65 to 85 with acute or convalescent COVID-19.

This clone was recorded a few times. This chain uses TRBV18 with TRBJ1-4; 10 bases fit TRBD1. This CDR3 comprises 14 residues. Germline lookup yields CDR1 KGHSH and CDR2 LQKENI. Unmatched junction bases numbered 3, after V lost 3 bases and J lost 8 bases. The CDR3 sequence: CASSPDRGNEKLFF. CDR3 nucleotides: TGTGCCAGCTCACCGGACAGGGGGAACGAAAAACTGTTTTTT.

V usage is TRBV9 and J usage is TRBJ2-1; 14 nucleotides align to TRBD2. The CDR3 runs to 17 residues. V was pared by 3 bases and J by 7 bases, with 9 bases of the junction left unmatched. Germline assignment: CDR1 SGDLS and CDR2 YYNGEE. CDR3 nucleotides: TGTGCCAGCAGCGGGGGACTAGCGGGGGAGTCAAGGAATGAGCAGTTCTTC. Translating gives CASSGGLAGESRNEQFF. Drawing the rest from reference TRBV9 and TRBJ2-1, the complete variable domain is DSGVTQTPKHLITATGQRVTLRCSPRSGDLSVYWYQQSLDQGLQFLIQYYNGEERAKGNILERFSAQQFPDLHSELNLSSLELGDSALYFCASSGGLAGESRNEQFFGPGTRLTVL.

This rearrangement joins TRBV11-2 to TRBJ2-3, with D possibly matching TRBD2 (6 bases). V lost 11 bases, J lost 2 bases, and 11 bases lay in between. In germline, CDR1 is SGHAT, CDR2 FQNNGV. This CDR3 region has 12 residues. CDR3 sequence reads: CACGDNTDTQYF. The CDR3 DNA sequence: TGTGCCTGCGGGGATAACACAGATACGCAGTATTTT.